The T cell receptor beta chain under discussion was sequenced for a study of molecular identifiers for immune sequencing clone quantification. From about 19,000 to 1,100,000 sorted cells, naive CD8 libraries were generated with 10%, 30% or 50% RNA. As CD8+CD4-CCR7+CD45RA+ cells, naive CD8 T cells were sorted. Germline V lookup: CDR1 MNHEY, CDR2 SMNVEV (reference sequence). This CDR3 contains 14 residues. V lost 6 bases, J lost 4 bases, and 7 bases stayed unmatched. Previously described methods and listed TCR primers were used for bulk TCR libraries. TCRdb reprocessed the PCR reads with MiXCR, giving one entry per CDR3 protein. Of under 800,000 distinct CDR3 sequences listed, 25% were seen once; the top ten hold 0.7% to 0.95%.

V gene TRBV27 combines with J gene TRBJ2-7; 9 bases agree with TRBD2. The sequence was collected from a human donor in good health. Some libraries in this study had Jurkat cell RNA spiked in. Sequencing was carried out using naive CD8+ T cells from blood, with Jurkat cell RNA spiked in. The subset was: FACS-sorted CD8+CD4-CCR7+CD45RA+ naive T cells. The CDR3 loop is CASRSGTSCYEQYF. The CDR3 DNA is TGTGCCAGCAGGTCCGGGACTAGCTGTTACGAGCAGTACTTC.